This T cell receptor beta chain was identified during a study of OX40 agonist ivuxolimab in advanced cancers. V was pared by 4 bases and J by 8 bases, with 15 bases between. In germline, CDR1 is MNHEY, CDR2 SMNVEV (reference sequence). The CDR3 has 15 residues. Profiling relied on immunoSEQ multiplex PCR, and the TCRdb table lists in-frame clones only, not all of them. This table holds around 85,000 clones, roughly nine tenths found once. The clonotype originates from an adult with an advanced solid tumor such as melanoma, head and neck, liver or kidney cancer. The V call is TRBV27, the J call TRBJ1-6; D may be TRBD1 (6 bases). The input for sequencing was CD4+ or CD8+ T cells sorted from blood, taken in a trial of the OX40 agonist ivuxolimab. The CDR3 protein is CASSSPVEGDSPLHF. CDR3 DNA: TGTGCCAGCAGTTCCCCGGTGGAGGGGGATTCACCCCTCCACTTT.